These 14 T cell receptor beta chains originate from one sample sequenced in a study of OX40 agonist ivuxolimab in advanced cancers. To prepare the library, the immunoSEQ multiplex PCR assay was applied. Not all clones reach the TCRdb copy of this immuneACCESS table, which keeps in-frame sequences only. Checked studies attribute under half of the gap to unresolved V genes and leave the rest unexplained. This sample comprises roughly 57,000 clones, around 84% of them detected only once. The ten most abundant clones make up 2% to 3% of the sample. The source material was CD4+ or CD8+ T cells sorted from blood, sampled in a trial of the OX40 agonist ivuxolimab. These TCRs come from an adult with an advanced solid tumor such as melanoma, head and neck, liver or kidney cancer.

The rearrangement joins TRBV9 to TRBJ1-4, with a possible D match to TRBD1 (5 bases). There are 15 residues in the CDR3. Germline values: CDR1 SGDLS, CDR2 YYNGEE. Between the trimmed V and J ends, which lost 0 bases and 2 bases, there was a span of 8 bases. CDR3 nucleotide sequence: TGTGCCAGCAGCGTAGATGGGACCACTAATGAAAAACTGTTTTTT. It encodes CASSVDGTTNEKLFF.

For the CDR3, the DNA is TGCGCCAGCAGCCTCGGGTCCGGGACAGGGCTGATTGAAGCTTTCTTT. Protein product: CASSLGSGTGLIEAFF. This chain uses TRBV5-1 with TRBJ1-1; 9 bases are shared with TRBD1. This CDR3 is 16 amino acids long. V lost 4 bases, J lost 7 bases, and 14 bases stayed unmatched. Germline V gene data show CDR1 as SGHRS and CDR2 as YFSETQ.

The J gene is TRBJ2-5, the V gene TRBV5-4; perhaps TRBD1 as D (5 bases). This CDR3 spans 14 amino acids. CDR1 and CDR2 (germline): SGHNT, YYREEE (reference sequence). V lost 4 bases and J 3 bases, leaving 13 bases between the germline ends. CDR3 in amino acids: CASSPDGQKETQYF. The DNA for the CDR3 is TGTGCCAGCAGCCCGGACGGACAAAAAGAGACCCAGTACTTC.

There are a few counts of this clone. The V gene is TRBV7-2, the J gene TRBJ1-6, with unresolved D. Germline values: CDR1 SGHTA, CDR2 FQGNSA. The V end was cut by 3 bases, the J end by 9 bases, with 12 bases between. The CDR3 is 14 residues long. The chain's CDR3 is CASSFFYMGSPLHF. CDR3 sequence (DNA): TGTGCCAGCAGCTTTTTCTATATGGGTTCACCCCTCCACTTT.

A few counts support this clone. The chain uses TRBV19 and TRBJ1-1; D remains ambiguous. The germline V gene has CDR1 LNHDA and CDR2 SQIVND (reference sequence). This CDR3 region has 12 residues. The ends were cut back, 3 bases at V and 1 base at J, with 3 bases in the middle. CDR3 protein: CASSIWNTEAFF. The CDR3 DNA reads as TGTGCCAGTAGTATCTGGAACACTGAAGCTTTCTTT.

The chain recombines TRBV6-1 with TRBJ1-1; D unclear. The V gene lost 3 bases and the J gene lost 1 base, with 6 bases spanning the gap. This CDR3 is 13 amino acids long. Germline V lookup: CDR1 MNHNS, CDR2 SASEGT. Here the CDR3 reads CASSDRQNTEAFF. The CDR3 coding sequence is TGTGCCAGCAGTGACAGGCAGAACACTGAAGCTTTCTTT.

The J gene is TRBJ1-2, the V gene TRBV25-1, with 9 nucleotides matching TRBD1. Germline CDR1 MGHDK, CDR2 SYGVNS. The CDR3 loop spans 12 amino acids. V was pared by 8 bases and J by 7 bases, with 5 bases of the junction left unmatched. CDR3 sequence reads: CASQGQGSGYTF. The CDR3 bases are TGTGCCAGCCAAGGACAGGGGTCTGGCTACACCTTC.

The chain is built from TRBV5-1 and TRBJ1-2, with 7 bases that match TRBD1. This CDR3 spans 13 amino acids. V shed 3 bases, J shed 6 bases, and the junction held 5 bases outside the gene matches. The V gene's germline CDR1 is SGHRS and CDR2 YFSETQ. The DNA of the CDR3 is TGCGCCAGCAGCTCCCAGGGGGTCGATGGCTACACCTTC. It codes for CASSSQGVDGYTF.

This chain joins TRBV27 and TRBJ2-7; TRBD1 or TRBD2 may be the D gene (6 bases each). This CDR3 is 13 amino acids long. V was cut by 2 bases and J by 4 bases, with 9 bases left in between. Germline lookup yields CDR1 MNHEY and CDR2 SMNVEV (reference sequence). CDR3 nucleotides: TGTGCCAGCAGTTTACAGGGGAGGTACGAGCAGTACTTC. Amino acid sequence: CASSLQGRYEQYF.

The CDR3 sequence is CSVTGQGIYGYTF. The CDR3 bases are TGCAGCGTTACCGGACAGGGGATCTATGGCTACACCTTC. The V gene is TRBV29-1, the J gene TRBJ1-2, with TRBD1 matching over 9 bases. J was trimmed by 4 bases and V by 5 bases; bases with no gene match: 5. Looked up from germline, CDR1 is SQVTM and CDR2 is ANQGSEA. CDR3 length: 13 amino acids.

The chain employs TRBV6-5 and TRBJ2-7; D possibly uses TRBD1 or TRBD2 (6 bases each). CDR1 is MNHEY, CDR2 SVGAGI, per germline. Trimming stripped 3 bases from V and 3 bases from J, with 18 bases between. This CDR3 contains 16 residues. The CDR3 nucleotides read TGTGCCAGCAGTTATTCCCGTTTAGGGGGGAACTACGAGCAGTACTTC. This sequence encodes CASSYSRLGGNYEQYF.

The chain combines TRBV19 with TRBJ1-6; TRBD1 is a possible D gene (6 bases). This CDR3 is 15 amino acids long. Germline loops: CDR1 LNHDA, CDR2 SQIVND (reference sequence). V was clipped by 5 bases and J by 9 bases, with 17 bases between them. CDR3 in amino acids: CASSPGAYGLSPLHF. CDR3 bases: TGTGCCAGTAGTCCGGGGGCGTATGGACTTTCACCCCTCCACTTT.

This clone came up once. The rearrangement links TRBV4-1 to TRBJ1-1; D remains unclear. The V end lost 3 bases, the J end lost 0 bases, and 17 bases lay between the germline ends. This CDR3 is built from 17 residues. CDR1 is MGHRA and CDR2 is YSYEKL in the germline V gene. CDR3 loop: CASSHGRGESMNTEAFF. The CDR3 bases are TGCGCCAGCAGCCATGGGAGAGGAGAAAGCATGAACACTGAAGCTTTCTTT.

The chain carries TRBV21-1 and TRBJ1-5; the table gives TRBD1 as D, unverified against the DNA. TRBV21-1 is noted as a pseudogene. CDR3 size: 13 residues. For the CDR3, the DNA is TGTGCTTGGTGGGGACACACCAATCAGCCCCAGCATTTT. As protein: CAWWGHTNQPQHF.